This T cell receptor (beta chain) was identified during a study of T cells in Graves' hyperthyroidism and ophthalmopathy. Findings and limits, study-wide: Ophthalmopathy stood apart from stable hyperthyroidism in a 13 V-J model.

The trim removed 0 bases at V and 6 bases at J, leaving 4 bases unmatched. In germline, CDR1 is MNHEY, CDR2 SVGAGI. CDR3 length equals 15 residues. Researchers took RNA transcripts and amplified the TCR beta CDR3 regions from them. HTBI primers were employed in a first-round RT-PCR of the TCR CDR3. TCRdb fed the multiplex PCR reads into MiXCR, producing one record per CDR3 protein. The sample holds roughly 380,000 distinct CDR3 sequences; about 20% are singletons and the top ten take about 4%. This clonotype has ten or more counts. The antigen is not known. The receptor was derived from a woman between 18 and 29 years old with Graves' hyperthyroidism. The chain carries TRBV6-5 and TRBJ1-5; TRBD1 agrees at 8 bases. Sequencing used blood. The CDR3 protein is CASSYSQGAGQPQHF. CDR3 in DNA: TGTGCCAGCAGTTACTCGCAGGGGGCAGGTCAGCCCCAGCATTTT.